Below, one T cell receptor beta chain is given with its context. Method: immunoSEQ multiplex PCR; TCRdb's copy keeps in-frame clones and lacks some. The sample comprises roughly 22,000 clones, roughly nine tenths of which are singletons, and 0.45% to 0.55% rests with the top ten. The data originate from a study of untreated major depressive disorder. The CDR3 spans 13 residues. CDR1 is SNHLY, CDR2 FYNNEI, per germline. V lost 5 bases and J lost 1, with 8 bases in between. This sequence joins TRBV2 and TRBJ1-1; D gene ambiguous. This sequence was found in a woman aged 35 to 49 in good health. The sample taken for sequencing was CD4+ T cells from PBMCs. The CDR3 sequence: CASSKEQNTEAFF. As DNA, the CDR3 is TGTGCCAGCAGTAAAGAGCAGAACACTGAAGCTTTCTTT. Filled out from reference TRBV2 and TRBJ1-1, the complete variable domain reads EPEVTQTPSHQVTQMGQEVILRCVPISNHLYFYWYRQILGQKVEFLVSFYNNEISEKSEIFDDQFSVERPDGSNFTLKIRSTKLEDSAMYFCASSKEQNTEAFFGQGTRLTVV.